The TCR beta chain described here comes from a study of T cells in Graves' hyperthyroidism and ophthalmopathy. Amplification yielded TCR beta CDR3 regions, with RNA transcripts as the source. First-round RT-PCR targeting the TCR CDR3 was performed with the HTBI primer set. Via MiXCR, TCRdb re-called the multiplex PCR reads, giving one row per CDR3 protein. Of around 240,000 distinct CDR3 sequences listed, about a sixth were seen once; the top ten hold 28%. Lactation, pregnancy, other autoimmune disease or uncontrolled infection led to exclusion of patients. In making diagnoses, clinical symptoms, serum thyroxine and TRAb, thyroid ultrasound and orbital computed tomography were all used. From 9 to 10 ml of fresh peripheral blood, PBMCs were isolated. This clonotype appeared many times. Its antigen is undetermined. The CDR3 contains 16 residues. J was trimmed by 6 bases and V by 8 bases; bases with no gene match: 12. Germline-derived CDR1 and CDR2 are MGHDK and SYGVNS.

The study, taken as a whole, reports: Ophthalmopathy and stable hyperthyroidism were told apart by a 13 V-J model.

This sequence originates from a woman under 30 with Graves' ophthalmopathy. The chain has TRBV25-1 and TRBJ2-7; TRBD2 matches at 14 bases. Sequencing was performed on blood. For the CDR3, the DNA is TGTGCCAGCTCACCTACGGGGACTAGCGGGAGCCGCGAGCAGTACTTC. Encoded protein: CASSPTGTSGSREQYF.